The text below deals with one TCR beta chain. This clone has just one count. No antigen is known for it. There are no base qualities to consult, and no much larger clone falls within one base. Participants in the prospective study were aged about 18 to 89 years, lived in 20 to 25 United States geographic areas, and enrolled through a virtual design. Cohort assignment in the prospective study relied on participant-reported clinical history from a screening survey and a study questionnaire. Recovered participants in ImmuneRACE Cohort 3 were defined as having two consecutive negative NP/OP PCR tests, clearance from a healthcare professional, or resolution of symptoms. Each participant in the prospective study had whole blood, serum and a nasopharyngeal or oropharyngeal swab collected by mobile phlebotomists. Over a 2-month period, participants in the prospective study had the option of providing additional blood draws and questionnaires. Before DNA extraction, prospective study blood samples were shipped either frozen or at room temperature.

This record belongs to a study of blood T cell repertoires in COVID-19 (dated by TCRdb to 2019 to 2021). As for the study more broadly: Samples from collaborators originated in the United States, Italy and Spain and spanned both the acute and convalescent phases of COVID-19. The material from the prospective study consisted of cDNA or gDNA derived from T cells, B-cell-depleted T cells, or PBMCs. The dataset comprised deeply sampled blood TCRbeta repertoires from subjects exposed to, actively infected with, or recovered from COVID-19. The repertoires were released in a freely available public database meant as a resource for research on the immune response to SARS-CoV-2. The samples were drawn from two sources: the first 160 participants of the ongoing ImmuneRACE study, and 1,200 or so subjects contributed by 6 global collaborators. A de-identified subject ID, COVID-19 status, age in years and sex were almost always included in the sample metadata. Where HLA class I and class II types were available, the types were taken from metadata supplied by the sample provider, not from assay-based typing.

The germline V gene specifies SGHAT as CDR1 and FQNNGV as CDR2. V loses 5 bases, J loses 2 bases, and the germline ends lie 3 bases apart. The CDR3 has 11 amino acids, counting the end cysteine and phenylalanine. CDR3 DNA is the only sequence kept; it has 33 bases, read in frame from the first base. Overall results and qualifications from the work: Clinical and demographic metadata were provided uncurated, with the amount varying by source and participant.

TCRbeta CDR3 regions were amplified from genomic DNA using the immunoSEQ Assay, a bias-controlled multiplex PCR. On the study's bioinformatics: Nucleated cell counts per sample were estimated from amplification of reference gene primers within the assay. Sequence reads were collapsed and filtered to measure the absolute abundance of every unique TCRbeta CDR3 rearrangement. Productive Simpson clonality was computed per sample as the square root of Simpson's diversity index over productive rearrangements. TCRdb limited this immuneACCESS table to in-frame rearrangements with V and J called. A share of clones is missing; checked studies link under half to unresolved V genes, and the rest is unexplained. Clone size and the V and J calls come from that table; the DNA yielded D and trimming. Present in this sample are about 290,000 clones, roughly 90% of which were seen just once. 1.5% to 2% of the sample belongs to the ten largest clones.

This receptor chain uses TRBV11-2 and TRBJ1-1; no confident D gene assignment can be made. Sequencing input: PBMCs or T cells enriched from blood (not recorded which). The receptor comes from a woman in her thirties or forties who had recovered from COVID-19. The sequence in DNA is TGTGCCAGCAGCCTCAACACTGAAGCTTTCTTT. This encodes CASSLNTEAFF.